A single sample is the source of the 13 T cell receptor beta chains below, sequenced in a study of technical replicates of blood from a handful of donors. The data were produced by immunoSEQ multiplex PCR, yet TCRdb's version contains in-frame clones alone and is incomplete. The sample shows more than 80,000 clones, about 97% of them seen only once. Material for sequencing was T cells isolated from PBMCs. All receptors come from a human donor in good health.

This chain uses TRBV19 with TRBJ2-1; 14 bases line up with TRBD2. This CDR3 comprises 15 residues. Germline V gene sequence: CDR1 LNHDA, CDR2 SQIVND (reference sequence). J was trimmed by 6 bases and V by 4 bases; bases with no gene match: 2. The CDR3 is CASSRLAGGRNEQFF. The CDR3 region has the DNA TGTGCCAGTAGTAGACTAGCGGGAGGGCGCAATGAGCAGTTCTTC.

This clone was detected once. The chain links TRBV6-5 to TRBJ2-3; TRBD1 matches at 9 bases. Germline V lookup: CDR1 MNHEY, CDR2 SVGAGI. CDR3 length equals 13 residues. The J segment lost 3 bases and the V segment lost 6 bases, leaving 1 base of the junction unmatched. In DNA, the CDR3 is TGTGCCAGCAGGGACAGGGGTACAGATACGCAGTATTTT. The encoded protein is CASRDRGTDTQYF.

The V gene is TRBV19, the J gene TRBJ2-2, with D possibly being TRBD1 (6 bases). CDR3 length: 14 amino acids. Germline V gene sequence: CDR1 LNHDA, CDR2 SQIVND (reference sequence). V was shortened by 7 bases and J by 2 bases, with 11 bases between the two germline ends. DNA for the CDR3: TGTGCCAGTACCCCGACAGGAAACACCGGGGAGCTGTTTTTT. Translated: CASTPTGNTGELFF.

CDR3 region: CAWRTGADTQYF. The CDR3 coding sequence is TGTGCCTGGAGAACAGGGGCAGATACGCAGTATTTT. The chain joins TRBV30 to TRBJ2-3, with 7 nucleotides matching TRBD1. The CDR3 contains 12 residues. Looked up from germline, CDR1 is GTSNPN and CDR2 is SVGIG (reference sequence). Trimming took 3 bases from V and 4 from J; bases not matched to a gene: 1.

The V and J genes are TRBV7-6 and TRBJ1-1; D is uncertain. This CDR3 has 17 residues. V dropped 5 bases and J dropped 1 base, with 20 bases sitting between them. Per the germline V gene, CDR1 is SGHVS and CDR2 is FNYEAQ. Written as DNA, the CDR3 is TGTGCCAGCAGCAGAATTATACCCCTGGCTGGGAACACTGAAGCTTTCTTT. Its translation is CASSRIIPLAGNTEAFF.

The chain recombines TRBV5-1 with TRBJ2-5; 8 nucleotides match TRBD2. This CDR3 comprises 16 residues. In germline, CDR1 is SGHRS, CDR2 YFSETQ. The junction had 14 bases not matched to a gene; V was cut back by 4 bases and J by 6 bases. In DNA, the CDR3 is TGCGCCAGCAGCCTAACAGCTCGGGAGGGCCCGAAGACCCAGTACTTC. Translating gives CASSLTAREGPKTQYF. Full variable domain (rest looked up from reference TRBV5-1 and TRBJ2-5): KAGVTQTPRYLIKTRGQQVTLSCSPISGHRSVSWYQQTPGQGLQFLFEYFSETQRNKGNFPGRFSGRQFSNSRSEMNVSTLELGDSALYLCASSLTAREGPKTQYFGPGTRLLVL.

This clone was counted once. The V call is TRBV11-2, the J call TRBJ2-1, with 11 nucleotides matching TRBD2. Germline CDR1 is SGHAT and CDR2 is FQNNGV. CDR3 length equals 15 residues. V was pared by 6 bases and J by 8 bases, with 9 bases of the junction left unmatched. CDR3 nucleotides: TGTGCCAGCAGGACTAGCGGGAAACTCGACTATGAGCAGTTCTTC. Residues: CASRTSGKLDYEQFF.

The CDR3 loop reads CASSEYSYGYTF. DNA of the CDR3: TGTGCCAGCAGTGAATACTCCTATGGCTACACCTTC. The chain has TRBV25-1 and TRBJ1-2; D gene uncertain. V lost 0 bases and J 4 bases, leaving 3 bases between the germline ends. CDR1 and CDR2 (germline): MGHDK, SYGVNS. This CDR3 contains 12 residues.

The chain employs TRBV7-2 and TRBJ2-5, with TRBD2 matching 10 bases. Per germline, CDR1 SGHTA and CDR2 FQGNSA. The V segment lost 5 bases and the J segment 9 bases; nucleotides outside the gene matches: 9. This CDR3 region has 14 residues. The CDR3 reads CASSTGLADGPQYF. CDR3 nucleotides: TGTGCCAGCAGCACTGGACTAGCGGATGGGCCCCAGTACTTC.

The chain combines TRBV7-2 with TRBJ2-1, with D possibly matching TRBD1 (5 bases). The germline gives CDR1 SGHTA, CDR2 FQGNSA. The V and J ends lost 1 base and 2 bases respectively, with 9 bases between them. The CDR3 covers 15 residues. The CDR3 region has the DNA TGTGCCAGCAGCTTAGATCGACAGACCTACAATGAGCAGTTCTTC. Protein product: CASSLDRQTYNEQFF.

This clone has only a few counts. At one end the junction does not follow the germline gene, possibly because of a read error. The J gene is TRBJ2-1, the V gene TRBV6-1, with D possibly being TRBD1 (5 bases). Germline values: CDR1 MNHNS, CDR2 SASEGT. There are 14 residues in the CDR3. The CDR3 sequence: CASSTDISHNEQFF. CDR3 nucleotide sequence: TGTGCCAGCAGTACGGACATCTCCCACAATGAGCAGTTCTTC.

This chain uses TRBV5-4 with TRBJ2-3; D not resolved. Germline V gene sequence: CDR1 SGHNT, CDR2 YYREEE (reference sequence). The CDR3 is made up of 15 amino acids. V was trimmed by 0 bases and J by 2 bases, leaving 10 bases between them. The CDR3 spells CASSLERGTTDTQYF. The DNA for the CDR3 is TGTGCCAGCAGCTTGGAACGCGGTACCACAGATACGCAGTATTTT.

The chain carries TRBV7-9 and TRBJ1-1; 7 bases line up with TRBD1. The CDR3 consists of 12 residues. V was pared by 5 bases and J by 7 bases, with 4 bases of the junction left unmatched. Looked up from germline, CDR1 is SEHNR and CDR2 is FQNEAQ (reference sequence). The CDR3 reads CASSLRDSEAFF. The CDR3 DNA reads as TGTGCCAGCAGCCTAAGGGACAGTGAAGCTTTCTTT.